These 31 T cell receptor beta chains originate from one sample sequenced in a study. TCRdb analysed the RT-PCR reads with MiXCR anew, one entry per CDR3 protein. The data contain about 680,000 distinct CDR3 sequences, approximately 15% of them singletons. Sequencing used memory CD4+ T cells from blood. All receptors derive from a female donor in good health, serving as a healthy control.

This clonotype showed up many times. The chain carries TRBV7-3 and TRBJ2-1; TRBD1 aligns across 11 bases. There are 15 residues in the CDR3. Germline assignment: CDR1 SGHTA and CDR2 FQGTGA. The J segment lost 8 bases and the V segment lost 5 bases, leaving 8 bases of the junction unmatched. The CDR3 DNA reads as TGTGCCAGCAGCCTAGGACAGGGGGCGCCGGATGAGCAGTTCTTC. The encoded protein is CASSLGQGAPDEQFF.

This clonotype has at least ten counts. The rearrangement links TRBV5-5 to TRBJ2-3; 14 bases are a match to TRBD2. This CDR3 has 15 amino acids. Trimming at V came to 6 bases and at J to 4 bases, leaving 4 bases not matched to a gene. Germline assignment: CDR1 SGHKS and CDR2 YYEKEE (reference sequence). The CDR3 DNA follows: TGTGCCAGCACCAAGGGACTAGCGGGAGCAGATACGCAGTATTTT. As protein: CASTKGLAGADTQYF.

J is TRBJ1-2 and V is TRBV12-3 or TRBV12-4; D possibly corresponds to TRBD1 (5 bases). V lost 3 bases, J lost 8 bases, and 13 bases lay in between. The CDR3 consists of 13 residues. Here the CDR3 DNA reads TGTGCCAGCAGTTTGGGTGGGGGACTCGGCTACACCTTC. This sequence encodes CASSLGGGLGYTF.

This clonotype was recorded many times. This chain uses TRBV20-1 with TRBJ2-1, with TRBD2 matching 14 bases. CDR3 length: 17 residues. The germline V gene has CDR1 DFQATT and CDR2 SNEGSKA (reference sequence). The trim removed 3 bases at V and 6 bases at J, leaving 10 bases unmatched. CDR3 in DNA: TGCAGTGCTAGTGAGACTAGCGGGAGGGCCGGAGGCAATGAGCAGTTCTTC. It translates to CSASETSGRAGGNEQFF.

This clonotype showed up just a few times. The chain carries TRBV11-2 and TRBJ2-5; possible D gene TRBD2, 6 bases. The CDR3 has 18 amino acids. Deletions cut 2 bases from V and 2 bases from J, with 21 bases between. From germline, CDR1 is SGHAT and CDR2 FQNNGV. CDR3: CASSLREGPSSEQETQYF. CDR3 nucleotide sequence: TGTGCCAGCAGCTTACGAGAGGGCCCCTCTAGCGAGCAAGAGACCCAGTACTTC.

This clonotype appeared many times. The chain carries TRBV4-3 and TRBJ2-5; D is unclear. The CDR3 extends over 15 amino acids. V dropped 2 bases and J dropped 0 bases, with 10 bases sitting between them. Germline loops: CDR1 LGHNA, CDR2 YSLEER. The DNA for the CDR3 is TGCGCCAGCAGCCAATCATTGGGGTACCAAGAGACCCAGTACTTC. Translated, it gives CASSQSLGYQETQYF.

The chain joins TRBV5-6 to TRBJ2-1; 9 positions agree with TRBD2. CDR1 and CDR2 from the germline V gene are SGHDT and YYEEEE. J gave up 6 bases and V 2 bases, and 3 bases lay outside the gene matches. The CDR3 runs to 14 residues. The DNA for the CDR3 is TGTGCCAGCAGCTTCAGGCGGGAGGGCAATGAGCAGTTCTTC. Translating it yields CASSFRREGNEQFF.

This clonotype was recorded many times. V and J are TRBV20-1 and TRBJ2-7, with D possibly TRBD2 on 6 matching bases. The CDR3 extends over 15 amino acids. V was pared by 0 bases and J by 0 bases, with 12 bases between. Per the germline V gene, CDR1 is DFQATT and CDR2 is SNEGSKA (reference sequence). The CDR3 loop reads CSARDFGGASYEQYF. The CDR3 DNA reads TGCAGTGCTAGAGATTTCGGGGGTGCCTCCTACGAGCAGTACTTC.

This clonotype was observed at least ten times. J is TRBJ2-5 and V is TRBV10-3, with D possibly matching TRBD1 (5 bases). The germline V gene has CDR1 ENHRY and CDR2 SYGVKD. V gave up 0 bases and J gave up 4 bases, with 9 bases separating them. This CDR3 is 14 amino acids long. CDR3 bases: TGTGCCATCAGTGAGTCGGCAGGGCGAGAGACCCAGTACTTC. The encoded protein is CAISESAGRETQYF.

The J gene is TRBJ1-1, the V gene TRBV20-1; D is possibly TRBD1 (5 bases). The CDR3 is 14 residues long. Germline V lookup: CDR1 DFQATT, CDR2 SNEGSKA (reference sequence). The V gene lost 1 base and the J gene lost 5 bases, with 14 bases spanning the gap. The CDR3: CSARVPGEGTEAFF. CDR3 nucleotide sequence: TGCAGTGCTAGAGTTCCGGGGGAAGGAACTGAAGCTTTCTTT.

The chain uses TRBV7-3 and TRBJ1-2; D unclear. V was pared by 4 bases and J by 5 bases, with 11 bases between. Germline V gene lookup returns CDR1 SGHTA and CDR2 FQGTGA. The CDR3 spans 13 residues. CDR3: CASSSSQMYGYTF. CDR3 coding DNA: TGTGCCAGCAGCTCTTCGCAGATGTATGGCTACACCTTC.

CDR3 amino acids: CASSLWGPATNEKLFF. In DNA, the CDR3 is TGTGCCAGCAGCTTATGGGGCCCTGCAACTAATGAAAAACTGTTTTTT. The V gene is TRBV7-2, the J gene TRBJ1-4; tentatively, D is TRBD1 (5 bases). Per the germline V gene, CDR1 is SGHTA and CDR2 is FQGNSA. The CDR3 totals 16 residues. Trimming removed 2 bases from V and 0 bases from J, with 10 bases in between.

V gene TRBV11-2 combines with J gene TRBJ2-1; TRBD2 might be the D (5 bases). Trimming cost V 0 bases and J 14 bases, with 17 bases left between them. CDR1 is SGHAT and CDR2 is FQNNGV in the germline V gene. This CDR3 is built from 14 residues. CDR3 protein: CASSLDWPAAEEFF. As DNA, the CDR3 is TGTGCCAGCAGCTTAGACTGGCCAGCGGCCGAGGAGTTCTTC.

This clonotype was seen repeatedly, ten times or more. CDR3 bases: TGTGCCATCAGTGAGTCGAGGAAGACTGAAGCTTTCTTT. Translating it yields CAISESRKTEAFF. V and J are TRBV10-3 and TRBJ1-1; no firm D call. Germline CDR1 ENHRY, CDR2 SYGVKD. This CDR3 is built from 13 residues. The V and J ends lost 0 bases and 5 bases respectively, with 7 bases between them.

The J gene is TRBJ2-1, the V gene TRBV27; D gene unclear. The germline gives CDR1 MNHEY, CDR2 SMNVEV (reference sequence). V was cut by 3 bases and J by 0 bases, with 12 bases left in between. This CDR3 spans 16 amino acids. The CDR3 region has the DNA TGTGCCAGCAGTTTTGAGGCCTTCTACTCCTACAATGAGCAGTTCTTC. Protein product: CASSFEAFYSYNEQFF.

The CDR3 DNA reads TGTGCCAGCAGCCGAGGGCCCGAAACCTATGGCTACACCTTC. This gives the protein CASSRGPETYGYTF. This chain joins TRBV6-1 and TRBJ1-2; D is unresolved. The length of the CDR3 is 14 residues. Deletions cut 6 bases from V and 4 bases from J, with 15 bases between. The germline CDR1 and CDR2 sequences are MNHNS and SASEGT.

The genes are TRBV5-6 and TRBJ2-2; TRBD1 agrees at 8 bases. V shed 0 bases and J 7 bases; nucleotides not matched to a gene: 2. CDR3 length: 14 residues. Per the germline V gene, CDR1 is SGHDT and CDR2 is YYEEEE. CDR3 nucleotides: TGTGCCAGCAGCTTGGACAGGGGGAACGGGGAGCTGTTTTTT. Translation gives CASSLDRGNGELFF.

This clonotype was seen a handful of times. This chain joins TRBV9 and TRBJ1-6; 9 positions agree with TRBD1. Germline V gene sequence: CDR1 SGDLS, CDR2 YYNGEE. V was clipped by 2 bases and J by 9 bases; unmatched bases: 6. The CDR3 spans 15 residues. The CDR3 DNA is TGTGCCAGCAGCGTTAGTGACAGGGGGTCTTCACCCCTCCACTTT. Translated, it gives CASSVSDRGSSPLHF.

This clonotype was counted only a few times. The chain is built from TRBV5-1 and TRBJ2-1; the D gene is possibly TRBD2 (5 bases). The CDR3 has 15 amino acids. Germline CDR1 is SGHRS and CDR2 is YFSETQ. The V and J ends lost 7 bases and 0 bases respectively, with 14 bases between them. The CDR3 region is CASRTQGSSYNEQFF. CDR3 sequence (DNA): TGCGCCAGCCGCACTCAAGGGAGCTCCTACAATGAGCAGTTCTTC. The full variable domain, its missing parts supplied by reference TRBV5-1 and TRBJ2-1, is KAGVTQTPRYLIKTRGQQVTLSCSPISGHRSVSWYQQTPGQGLQFLFEYFSETQRNKGNFPGRFSGRQFSNSRSEMNVSTLELGDSALYLCASRTQGSSYNEQFFGPGTRLTVL.

There are many counts of this clonotype. V gene TRBV7-2 combines with J gene TRBJ2-3; perhaps D is TRBD1 or TRBD2 (5 bases each). Trimming shortened V by 1 base and J by 2 bases, and 13 bases separated the two germline ends. This CDR3 has 16 amino acids. Germline CDR1 is SGHTA and CDR2 is FQGNSA. The CDR3, as DNA: TGTGCCAGCAGCTTAGGAGGGGCGGAGTACACAGATACGCAGTATTTT. This codes for CASSLGGAEYTDTQYF.

This clonotype came up a few times. The chain couples TRBV5-1 to TRBJ2-1; 7 nucleotides align to TRBD2. V trimming: 6 bases; J trimming: 4 bases; junction bases outside the gene matches: 10. Germline values: CDR1 SGHRS, CDR2 YFSETQ. The CDR3 runs 15 residues. This CDR3 reads CASTPGGGFYNEQFF. In DNA form, the CDR3 reads TGCGCCAGCACCCCTGGGGGGGGGTTTTACAATGAGCAGTTCTTC.

In this sample, this clonotype turned up many times. The chain employs TRBV7-3 and TRBJ1-1, with unresolved D. V lost 5 bases and J 5 bases, leaving 15 bases between the germline ends. Germline values: CDR1 SGHTA, CDR2 FQGTGA. The CDR3 is 14 residues long. The CDR3 DNA reads as TGTGCCAGCAGCCCTAGAGCGGGTGATACTGAAGCTTTCTTT. Its protein product is CASSPRAGDTEAFF.

This clonotype showed up just a few times. The chain couples TRBV6-2 or TRBV6-3 to TRBJ2-1; TRBD2 is a possible D gene (6 bases). The CDR3 consists of 16 residues. Germline V gene lookup returns CDR1 MNHEY and CDR2 SVGEGT. The V end was cut by 7 bases, the J end by 1 base, with 17 bases between. In DNA, the CDR3 is TGTGCCAGCAACGGGGACTTCACCATATCCTACAATGAGCAGTTCTTC. Its translation is CASNGDFTISYNEQFF.

This clonotype was detected only a few times. This chain links TRBV6-5 with TRBJ2-1, with 11 positions matching TRBD2. Germline V gene sequence: CDR1 MNHEY, CDR2 SVGAGI. The trim removed 0 bases at V and 12 bases at J, leaving 4 bases unmatched. The CDR3 covers 14 residues. The CDR3 spells CASSYSNLAGGQFF. Written as DNA, the CDR3 is TGTGCCAGCAGTTACTCGAACCTAGCGGGGGGGCAGTTCTTC.

The V call is TRBV28, the J call TRBJ2-2; D is ambiguous. The germline gives CDR1 MDHEN, CDR2 SYDVKM. V shed 2 bases and J shed 7 bases, with 11 bases lying between them. This CDR3 is built from 14 residues. As DNA, the CDR3 is TGTGCCAGCAGTTTAACATGGAGAAGCGGGGAGCTGTTTTTT. Its translation is CASSLTWRSGELFF.

V is TRBV4-3 and J is TRBJ2-7; D possibly matches TRBD1 or TRBD2 (5 bases each). This CDR3 contains 16 residues. V lost 4 bases to trimming and J lost 0 bases, with 16 bases between them. In germline, CDR1 is LGHNA, CDR2 YSLEER. In DNA, the CDR3 is TGCGCCAGCAGCCGGTTAGGACGGGGCAGCTCCTACGAGCAGTACTTC. Its protein product is CASSRLGRGSSYEQYF.

Only a few counts were recorded for this clonotype. The CDR3, as DNA: TGTGCCAGCAGGTCCATCTCGAACACTGAAGCTTTCTTT. Translation gives CASRSISNTEAFF. V and J are TRBV3-1 and TRBJ1-1; the D is unclear. Between the trimmed V and J ends, which lost 6 bases and 1 base, there was a span of 9 bases. Germline CDR1 and CDR2: LGHDT and YNNKEL (reference sequence). The CDR3 runs to 13 residues.

The sample holds a few counts of this clonotype. The V gene is TRBV5-1, the J gene TRBJ1-2; 11 nucleotides match TRBD1. Germline assignment: CDR1 SGHRS and CDR2 YFSETQ. V lost 4 bases to trimming and J lost 4 bases; unmatched junction nucleotides: 12. The CDR3 is made up of 17 amino acids. CDR3 coding DNA: TGCGCCAGCAGCACCGGACAGGGGGCGCAATTGATCTATGGCTACACCTTC. It yields the protein CASSTGQGAQLIYGYTF.

This clonotype was observed a few times. This chain links TRBV10-3 with TRBJ2-2; weak D call: TRBD2 (5 bases). The CDR3 is 17 residues long. Germline values: CDR1 ENHRY, CDR2 SYGVKD. The V end lost 7 bases, the J end lost 0 bases, and 18 bases lay between the germline ends. The CDR3 nucleotides are TGTGCCATCATGTCGTCCTTCGGGGAATCGAACACCGGGGAGCTGTTTTTT. This sequence encodes CAIMSSFGESNTGELFF.

This clonotype was counted ten times or more. The genes are TRBV6-5 and TRBJ1-1, with a weak D call TRBD1 (5 bases). Germline CDR1 and CDR2: MNHEY and SVGAGI. Deletions cut 5 bases from V and 8 bases from J, with 15 bases between. CDR3 size: 13 residues. CDR3 sequence reads: CASSPGPWGEAFF. The DNA of the CDR3 is TGTGCCAGCAGTCCCGGGCCCTGGGGGGAAGCTTTCTTT.

This clonotype was observed a few times. The chain combines TRBV4-1 with TRBJ2-3; 8 nucleotides match TRBD2. The V gene end was trimmed by 4 bases and the J gene end by 5 bases; junction bases not matched to a gene: 11. The CDR3 contains 16 residues. Germline V gives CDR1 MGHRA, CDR2 YSYEKL. CDR3 residues: CASSRQQRGTGDTQYF. DNA of the CDR3: TGCGCCAGCAGCCGGCAACAGCGGGGGACGGGAGATACGCAGTATTTT.